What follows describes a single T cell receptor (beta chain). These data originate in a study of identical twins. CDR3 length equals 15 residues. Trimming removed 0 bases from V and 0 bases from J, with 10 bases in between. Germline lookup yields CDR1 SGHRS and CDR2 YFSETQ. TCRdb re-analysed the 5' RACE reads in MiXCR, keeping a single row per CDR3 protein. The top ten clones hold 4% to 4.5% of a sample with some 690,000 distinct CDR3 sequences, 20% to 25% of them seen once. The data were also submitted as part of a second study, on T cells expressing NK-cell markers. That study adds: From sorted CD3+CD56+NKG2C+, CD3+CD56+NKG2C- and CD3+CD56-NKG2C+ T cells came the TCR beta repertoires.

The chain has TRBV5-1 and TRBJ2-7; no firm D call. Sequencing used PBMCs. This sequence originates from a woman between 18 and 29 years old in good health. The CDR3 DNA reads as TGCGCCAGCAGCTTGGGTACCGATAGCTCCTACGAGCAGTACTTC. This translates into CASSLGTDSSYEQYF. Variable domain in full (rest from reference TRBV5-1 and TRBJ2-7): KAGVTQTPRYLIKTRGQQVTLSCSPISGHRSVSWYQQTPGQGLQFLFEYFSETQRNKGNFPGRFSGRQFSNSRSEMNVSTLELGDSALYLCASSLGTDSSYEQYFGPGTRLTVT.